This entry lists 13 T cell receptor beta chains sequenced from one sample in a study of beta chain features in type 1 diabetes (dated by TCRdb to 2016 to 2018). The library was obtained by the immunoSEQ multiplex PCR assay. The entire isolated RNA was reverse transcribed using the High Capacity cDNA Reverse Transcription Kit, and thus expressed TCRB transcripts were sequenced. In its TCRdb copy, this immuneACCESS table keeps in-frame sequences only and misses some clones. Where compared with another copy, unresolved V genes explain less than half of these, and the others have no known cause. The sample records under 950,000 clones, 17% of which are singletons. The ten largest clonotypes hold 0.023% of the sample. Input material: naive CD4+ T cells from blood. The intended sense of this specimen's cell subset or site label: true naive CD4+ T cells. The origin of the receptors is a woman between 18 and 30 years old in good health.

This clone has only a few counts. This chain connects TRBV28 to TRBJ2-1; weak D call: TRBD2 (5 bases). CDR3 length: 17 amino acids. CDR1 MDHEN and CDR2 SYDVKM come from the germline V gene. Trimming pared 6 bases from V and 7 bases from J, leaving 25 bases between. CDR3 in amino acids: CASSPGGRVERRNEQFF. CDR3 in DNA: TGTGCCAGCAGCCCCGGCGGCCGGGTCGAAAGGAGGAATGAGCAGTTCTTC.

This clone occurred a few times. V gene TRBV29-1 combines with J gene TRBJ2-5, with 12 bases lining up with TRBD2. In germline, CDR1 is SQVTM, CDR2 ANQGSEA. The CDR3 runs 11 residues. The CDR3 DNA is TGCAGTCTAGCGGGAGGGGAGACCCAGTACTTC. Protein sequence: CSLAGGETQYF.

The V gene is TRBV15, the J gene TRBJ2-2; D gene uncertain. Germline values: CDR1 LNHNV, CDR2 YYDKDF (reference sequence). There are 15 residues in the CDR3. V was trimmed by 1 base and J by 4 bases, leaving 10 bases between them. The CDR3 coding sequence is TGTGCCACCAGCAGAGTATGGGGTACCACCGGGGAGCTGTTTTTT. This gives the protein CATSRVWGTTGELFF. The full variable domain, rest sourced from reference TRBV15 and TRBJ2-2, is DAMVIQNPRYQVTQFGKPVTLSCSQTLNHNVMYWYQQKSSQAPKLLFHYYDKDFNNEADTPDNFQSRRPNTSFCFLDIRSPGLGDTAMYLCATSRVWGTTGELFFGEGSRLTVL.

There are a few counts of this clone. The gene calls are TRBV5-4 and TRBJ2-7, with D possibly matching TRBD2 (6 bases). This CDR3 is built from 14 residues. Germline CDR1 reads SGHNT; CDR2 reads YYREEE (reference sequence). V dropped 5 bases and J dropped 4 bases, with 16 bases sitting between them. In DNA, the CDR3 is TGTGCCAGCAGTTCAGCGGGCACCAAATACGAGCAGTACTTC. Translated: CASSSAGTKYEQYF.

This sequence joins TRBV15 and TRBJ2-2; D remains ambiguous. Germline values: CDR1 LNHNV, CDR2 YYDKDF (reference sequence). V was cut by 1 base and J by 5 bases, with 5 bases left in between. The CDR3 runs 13 residues. CDR3 coding DNA: TGTGCCACCAGCAGAGCAGGAACCGGGGAGCTGTTTTTT. This sequence encodes CATSRAGTGELFF. The complete variable domain, with remaining parts taken from reference TRBV15 and TRBJ2-2, reads DAMVIQNPRYQVTQFGKPVTLSCSQTLNHNVMYWYQQKSSQAPKLLFHYYDKDFNNEADTPDNFQSRRPNTSFCFLDIRSPGLGDTAMYLCATSRAGTGELFFGEGSRLTVL.

The chain carries TRBV27 and TRBJ1-5; a weak D match, TRBD1 (5 bases). The V gene lost 3 bases and the J gene lost 1 base, with 10 bases spanning the gap. The CDR3 covers 15 residues. In germline, CDR1 is MNHEY, CDR2 SMNVEV (reference sequence). The CDR3 here is CASSFRGTSNQPQHF. The CDR3 DNA follows: TGTGCCAGCAGTTTCCGCGGGACGAGCAATCAGCCCCAGCATTTT.

About this clone itself: The identical CDR3 is also encoded by other nucleotide sequences in the sample. The CDR3 DNA reads as TGTGCCAGTAGTACCGGGACAGGGGCTTACGAGCAGTACTTC. It codes for CASSTGTGAYEQYF. The chain links TRBV19 to TRBJ2-7; 10 bases are shared with TRBD1. V shed 4 bases and J 4 bases; nucleotides not matched to a gene: 4. The germline V gene encodes CDR1 LNHDA and CDR2 SQIVND (reference sequence). The CDR3 is made up of 14 amino acids. The complete variable domain, with remaining parts taken from reference TRBV19 and TRBJ2-7, reads DGGITQSPKYLFRKEGQNVTLSCEQNLNHDAMYWYRQDPGQGLRLIYYSQIVNDFQKGDIAEGYSVSREKKESFPLTVTSAQKNPTAFYLCASSTGTGAYEQYFGPGTRLTVT.

V usage is TRBV19 and J usage is TRBJ1-2; D is ambiguous. Germline V gives CDR1 LNHDA, CDR2 SQIVND (reference sequence). The CDR3 loop spans 13 amino acids. The ends were cut back, 6 bases at V and 3 bases at J, with 11 bases in the middle. The CDR3 nucleotides read TGTGCCAGTAGCCCCCCGGGAGACTATGGCTACACCTTC. As protein: CASSPPGDYGYTF.

A note on this clone: The sample holds other DNA sequences that translate to the same CDR3. The V call is TRBV27, the J call TRBJ1-3, with D possibly TRBD1 on 5 matching bases. V was shortened by 5 bases and J by 7 bases, with 12 bases between the two germline ends. Germline V gene sequence: CDR1 MNHEY, CDR2 SMNVEV (reference sequence). CDR3 size: 13 residues. CDR3 DNA sequence: TGTGCCAGCAGTCTCGGGGGTGGGAACACCATATATTTT. Its translation is CASSLGGGNTIYF.

This chain connects TRBV29-1 to TRBJ1-5; the match to TRBD1 covers 9 bases. The CDR3 is made up of 13 amino acids. The ends lost 4 bases at V and 6 bases at J; junction bases unmatched: 4. Germline CDR1 and CDR2: SQVTM and ANQGSEA. The CDR3 region is CSVGQGVSQPQHF. In DNA form, the CDR3 reads TGCAGCGTTGGACAGGGGGTATCTCAGCCCCAGCATTTT.

This chain joins TRBV6-5 and TRBJ2-7, with D possibly being TRBD1 (6 bases). Per the germline V gene, CDR1 is MNHEY and CDR2 is SVGAGI. Between the trimmed V and J ends, which lost 2 bases and 5 bases, there was a span of 7 bases. CDR3 length equals 12 residues. CDR3 coding DNA: TGTGCCAGCAGTTACGGACAGCACGAGCAGTACTTC. Its translation: CASSYGQHEQYF.

A few counts support this clone. The chain has TRBV7-6 and TRBJ2-1, with 13 bases fitting TRBD2. The trim removed 3 bases at V and 9 bases at J, leaving 8 bases unmatched. CDR3 length equals 16 residues. The germline V gene encodes CDR1 SGHVS and CDR2 FNYEAQ. The CDR3 reads CASSFGGTSGIIEQFF. The CDR3 coding sequence is TGTGCCAGCAGCTTTGGGGGGACTAGCGGGATCATTGAGCAGTTCTTC.

V is TRBV28 and J is TRBJ2-1; TRBD2 agrees at 8 bases. The junction had 7 bases not matched to a gene; V was cut back by 6 bases and J by 3 bases. Germline CDR1 is MDHEN and CDR2 is SYDVKM. The length of the CDR3 is 15 residues. The CDR3: CASRELAADYNEQFF. DNA of the CDR3: TGTGCCAGCAGGGAACTAGCGGCGGACTACAATGAGCAGTTCTTC.